This T cell receptor beta chain was recorded in a study of T cells after yellow fever vaccination. Study results and limitations: When the response was secondary, it was weaker but reached its peak faster, day 5 versus 15.

This clonotype was seen a handful of times. Its antigen remains unknown. The CDR3 covers 13 residues. CDR1 and CDR2 from the germline V gene are SGHTA and FQGNSA. The V and J ends lost 3 bases and 4 bases respectively, with 6 bases between them. Via MiXCR, TCRdb re-called the 5' RACE reads, giving one row per CDR3 protein. The repertoire holds some 500,000 distinct CDR3 sequences, with 13% as singletons. The clonotype comes from a man in his thirties or forties who received the YFV17D yellow fever vaccine. Sequenced material: PBMCs, taken on the day of the yellow fever booster vaccination. This chain connects TRBV7-2 to TRBJ2-2; D not certain. CDR3 DNA: TGTGCCAGCAGCTTGCAACCCACCGGGGAGCTGTTTTTT. Translation: CASSLQPTGELFF.